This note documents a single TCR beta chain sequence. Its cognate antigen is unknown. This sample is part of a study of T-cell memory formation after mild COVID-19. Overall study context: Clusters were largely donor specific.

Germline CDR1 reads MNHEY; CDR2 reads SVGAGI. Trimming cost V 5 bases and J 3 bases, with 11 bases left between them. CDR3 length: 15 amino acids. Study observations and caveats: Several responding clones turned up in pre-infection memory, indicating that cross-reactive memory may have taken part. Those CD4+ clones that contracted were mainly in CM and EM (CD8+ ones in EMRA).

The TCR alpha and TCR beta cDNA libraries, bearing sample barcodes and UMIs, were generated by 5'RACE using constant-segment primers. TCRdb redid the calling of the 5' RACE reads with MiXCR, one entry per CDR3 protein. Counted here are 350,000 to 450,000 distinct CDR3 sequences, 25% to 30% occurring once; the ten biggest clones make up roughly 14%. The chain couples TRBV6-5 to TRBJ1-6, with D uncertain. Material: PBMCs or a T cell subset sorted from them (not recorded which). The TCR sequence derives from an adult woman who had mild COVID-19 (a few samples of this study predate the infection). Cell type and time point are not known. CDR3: CASSTTGGYNSPLHF. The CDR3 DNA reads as TGTGCCAGCAGTACCACCGGCGGCTATAATTCACCCCTCCACTTT.